This T cell receptor beta chain comes out of a study of shared clonotypes between healthy human individuals. Produced via immunoSEQ multiplex PCR; TCRdb's table is partial and in-frame only. This sample carries roughly 1,500,000 clones, approximately 98.5% of them seen once, and the ten largest clones take about 0.35%. This clone was observed a single time. Source material: naive CD4+ T cells sorted from blood. Subset: CD45RA+ positively selected. The clonotype originates from a man in his thirties or forties in good health.

In nucleotides, the CDR3 is TGTGCCAGCAGTTACTTAAGCGGCTCCTACAATGAGCAGTTCTTC. Protein sequence: CASSYLSGSYNEQFF. The J gene is TRBJ2-1, the V gene TRBV11-2, with D maybe TRBD2 (5 bases). Deletions cut 6 bases from V and 0 bases from J, with 12 bases between. Germline lookup yields CDR1 SGHAT and CDR2 FQNNGV. CDR3 length: 15 residues.